The 11 T cell receptor beta chains reported below all come from one sample, sequenced in a study of glioma-infiltrating T cells after dendritic cell vaccination (dated by TCRdb to the mid-2010s). The library relied on the immunoSEQ multiplex PCR assay. The immuneACCESS repertoire file appears here via TCRdb, limited to in-frame rearrangements. These files lack a portion of the clones; in checked studies, under half of the deficit traces to unresolved V genes, and the cause of the others is not known. In this sample the table shows about 92,000 clones, 85% to 90% of which occur a single time. 15% to 18% of the sample goes to the ten largest clones. Sample: blood, taken before dendritic cell vaccination. These receptor sequences come from a human donor with glioblastoma.

The chain recombines TRBV5-1 with TRBJ2-2, with 7 bases lining up with TRBD2. V was pared by 1 base and J by 7 bases, with 10 bases of the junction left unmatched. The length of the CDR3 is 16 residues. Per the germline V gene, CDR1 is SGHRS and CDR2 is YFSETQ. CDR3 DNA: TGCGCCAGCAGCTTGCAACCGGGAGGTGTTAACGGGGAGCTGTTTTTT. It specifies CASSLQPGGVNGELFF.

This clone is a singleton in its sample. The J gene is TRBJ2-1, the V gene TRBV19, with D possibly being TRBD2 (7 bases). This CDR3 has 15 residues. V dropped 5 bases and J dropped 7 bases, with 18 bases sitting between them. Germline V CDR1 and CDR2: LNHDA, SQIVND (reference sequence). The CDR3 DNA is TGTGCCAGTAGTCCTGGCGTGGGGGGGACAAATGAGCAGTTCTTC. This sequence encodes CASSPGVGGTNEQFF.

DNA of the CDR3: TGTGCCACCAGCCTGGACAGTTCTAATGAGCAGTTCTTC. Translated, it gives CATSLDSSNEQFF. The J gene is TRBJ2-1, the V gene TRBV15, with a weak D call TRBD1 (6 bases). Trimming removed 5 bases at V and 7 bases at J, with 12 bases between. The CDR3 extends over 13 amino acids. Germline assignment: CDR1 LNHNV and CDR2 YYDKDF (reference sequence).

This chain connects TRBV7-8 to TRBJ2-4; a weak D match, TRBD2 (5 bases). This CDR3 is built from 14 residues. The germline V and J ends were trimmed by 2 bases and 8 bases, with 13 bases remaining between them. CDR1 SGHVS and CDR2 FQNEAQ come from the germline V gene. In nucleotides, the CDR3 is TGTGCCAGCAGCTTATGGAGCGGAGCTGACATTCAGTACTTC. Protein product: CASSLWSGADIQYF.

This rearrangement joins TRBV4-1 to TRBJ1-2; TRBD1 matches 9 bases. V gave up 0 bases and J gave up 5 bases; unmatched junction bases: 10. Germline V gene data show CDR1 as MGHRA and CDR2 as YSYEKL. CDR3 length: 17 residues. CDR3 protein: CASSQDGFMGQGYGYTF. DNA of the CDR3: TGCGCCAGCAGCCAAGATGGTTTTATGGGACAGGGATATGGCTACACCTTC.

J is TRBJ2-1 and V is TRBV4-3; 9 positions agree with TRBD2. There are 16 residues in the CDR3. The germline V gene encodes CDR1 LGHNA and CDR2 YSLEER. The V segment lost 1 base and the J segment 7 bases; nucleotides outside the gene matches: 8. CDR3 in DNA: TGCGCCAGCAGCCAAGCCGGGACTAGCTTGGGGAATGAGCAGTTCTTC. Protein product: CASSQAGTSLGNEQFF.

The chain has TRBV2 and TRBJ2-2, with a tentative D call TRBD2 (5 bases). The CDR3 is made up of 13 amino acids. Between the trimmed V and J ends, which lost 6 bases and 4 bases, there was a span of 9 bases. CDR1 and CDR2 from the germline V gene are SNHLY and FYNNEI. The CDR3 loop is CASRAGFTGELFF. The CDR3 DNA reads TGTGCCAGCAGGGCGGGTTTCACCGGGGAGCTGTTTTTT.

The V gene is TRBV9, the J gene TRBJ2-5; D may be TRBD1 (6 bases). The V gene lost 2 bases and the J gene lost 2 bases, with 16 bases spanning the gap. The CDR3 has 16 residues. The germline CDR1 and CDR2 sequences are SGDLS and YYNGEE. The CDR3 bases are TGTGCCAGCAGCGTCGGGGACAAGTCGCGTCAAGAGACCCAGTACTTC. Translating it yields CASSVGDKSRQETQYF.

The chain has TRBV27 and TRBJ1-1, with a tentative D call TRBD1 (5 bases). The V end lost 10 bases, the J end lost 7 bases, and 13 bases lay between the germline ends. This CDR3 is built from 11 residues. The germline gives CDR1 MNHEY, CDR2 SMNVEV (reference sequence). The CDR3 DNA is TGTGCCACCAGGGTGGGCTTTGAAGCTTTCTTT. Translation gives CATRVGFEAFF.

The chain combines TRBV6-5 with TRBJ1-1; TRBD1 matches 8 bases. V lost 5 bases, J lost 7 bases, and 3 bases stayed unmatched. Germline values: CDR1 MNHEY, CDR2 SVGAGI. This CDR3 has 12 amino acids. CDR3 loop: CASSTGGYEAFF. The CDR3 nucleotides read TGTGCCAGCAGTACAGGGGGGTATGAAGCTTTCTTT.

This clone showed up just a few times. The chain has TRBV6-6 and TRBJ2-3; D perhaps matches TRBD1 (6 bases). CDR3 size: 16 residues. Trimming took 6 bases from V and 2 from J, leaving 18 bases between them. Per the germline V gene, CDR1 is MNHNY and CDR2 is SVGAGI (reference sequence). The CDR3, as DNA: TGTGCCAGCAGACGATCACCCCAGGGGTCCACAGATACGCAGTATTTT. This encodes CASRRSPQGSTDTQYF.